A single sample gave rise to the 25 T cell receptor beta chains below, sequenced in a study of regulatory T cells in long-lasting Graves disease. Library construction for TCR beta used iRepertoire HTBI primers and Arm-PCR of CDR3 regions. TCRdb reprocessed the multiplex PCR reads with MiXCR, giving one entry per CDR3 protein. The sample lists 550,000 to 700,000 distinct CDR3 sequences, about 16% occurring once. Time point noted: newly diagnosed GD, antithyroid drugs for less than 3 months. Construction of the TCR library relied on RNA isolated from PBMCs. These data were also filed under a second study, of T cells in Graves' hyperthyroidism and ophthalmopathy.

Here the sequenced sample was peripheral blood mononuclear cells (PBMCs), taken at new diagnosis, from a patient treated with antithyroid drugs. The receptors derive from a man between 18 and 29 years old with Graves disease.

This clonotype was detected a few times. The chain employs TRBV24-1 and TRBJ2-2; D is unresolved. The CDR3 contains 15 residues. V lost 0 bases and J 3 bases, leaving 7 bases between the germline ends. The germline V gene encodes CDR1 KGHDR and CDR2 SFDVKD. The CDR3 reads CATSDLQADTGELFF. As DNA, the CDR3 is TGTGCCACCAGTGATTTGCAGGCGGACACCGGGGAGCTGTTTTTT.

The V gene is TRBV19, the J gene TRBJ2-2, with 12 bases fitting TRBD2. This CDR3 is 14 amino acids long. V was clipped by 8 bases and J by 5 bases; unmatched bases: 3. Per the germline V gene, CDR1 is LNHDA and CDR2 is SQIVND (reference sequence). This CDR3 reads CASQLAGGTGELFF. The DNA of the CDR3 is TGTGCCAGTCAACTAGCGGGAGGAACCGGGGAGCTGTTTTTT.

This clonotype came up many times. The J gene is TRBJ2-3, the V gene TRBV12-3 or TRBV12-4, with D hard to call. The CDR3 length is 10 residues. The CDR3 sequence: CAPRSDTQYF. As DNA, the CDR3 is TGTGCTCCGCGGTCTGATACGCAGTATTTT.

This clonotype was seen repeatedly, ten times or more. J is TRBJ1-3 and V is TRBV28; 7 nucleotides line up with TRBD1. Germline V gene sequence: CDR1 MDHEN, CDR2 SYDVKM. J was trimmed by 3 bases and V by 1 base; bases with no gene match: 3. The CDR3 runs to 15 residues. The CDR3 sequence is CASSLSGGYGNTIYF. In DNA form, the CDR3 reads TGTGCCAGCAGTTTATCAGGGGGTTATGGAAACACCATATATTTT.

In its sample, this clonotype was seen a few times. The CDR3 sequence is CASSKNLGLNANNEQFF. As DNA, the CDR3 is TGTGCCAGCAGCAAGAATTTGGGCTTAAATGCCAACAATGAGCAGTTCTTC. This sequence joins TRBV13 and TRBJ2-1; no definite D call. V shed 5 bases and J shed 5 bases, with 22 bases lying between them. Germline lookup yields CDR1 PRHDT and CDR2 FYEKMQ (reference sequence). The CDR3 covers 17 residues.

This clonotype was seen more than once but under ten times. The gene calls are TRBV27 and TRBJ1-1; no clear D. Trimming took 5 bases from V and 5 from J, leaving 18 bases between them. This CDR3 spans 15 amino acids. CDR1 is MNHEY and CDR2 is SMNVEV in the germline V gene (reference sequence). The CDR3 region is CASSPSGRGWTEAFF. The CDR3 region has the DNA TGTGCCAGCAGTCCTTCCGGGCGCGGATGGACTGAAGCTTTCTTT.

This clonotype was seen only once. A much larger clone lies a single base off, so this may be a read error. V and J are TRBV24-1 and TRBJ2-2; 7 nucleotides agree with TRBD2. This CDR3 has 19 residues. V shed 3 bases, J shed 1 base, and the junction held 13 bases outside the gene matches. Germline V lookup: CDR1 KGHDR, CDR2 SFDVKD. The CDR3, as DNA: TGTGCCACCAGTGATCTTAGAATTGGCCGGGAGGAGAACACCGGGGAGCTGTTTTTT. Its protein product is CATSDLRIGREENTGELFF.

This clonotype appeared many times. This chain joins TRBV27 and TRBJ2-7, with 8 bases that match TRBD1. With 5 bases clipped from V and 6 bases from J, the junction kept 3 bases outside the gene matches. The CDR3 has 12 amino acids. The germline V gene has CDR1 MNHEY and CDR2 SMNVEV (reference sequence). The CDR3 protein is CASSRTGFEQYF. The DNA of the CDR3 is TGTGCCAGCAGTCGGACAGGGTTCGAGCAGTACTTC.

This clonotype has a count of ten or more. The V and J genes are TRBV11-2 and TRBJ2-7; 7 bases agree with TRBD2. The CDR3 runs to 15 residues. Germline V gene lookup returns CDR1 SGHAT and CDR2 FQNNGV. With V trimmed by 0 bases and J by 3 bases, 5 bases remained unmatched. The CDR3 nucleotides read TGTGCCAGCAGCTTAGAGGGGGGGAGCAACTACGAGCAGTACTTC. Translating gives CASSLEGGSNYEQYF.

The sample holds many counts of this clonotype. The rearrangement joins TRBV20-1 to TRBJ2-7, with D perhaps given as TRBD1 or TRBD2 (5 bases each). Looked up from germline, CDR1 is DFQATT and CDR2 is SNEGSKA (reference sequence). This CDR3 comprises 15 residues. V lost 6 bases and J 0 bases, leaving 18 bases between the germline ends. The CDR3 protein is CSAESGTASSYEQYF. CDR3 nucleotides: TGCAGTGCCGAGTCCGGGACGGCAAGCTCCTACGAGCAGTACTTC.

This clonotype was counted only a few times. CDR3 nucleotides: TGTGCCAGCAGCCCTTACGAGGGCAATCAGCCCCAGCATTTT. It encodes CASSPYEGNQPQHF. The J gene is TRBJ1-5, the V gene TRBV11-2; D remains unclear. CDR1 is SGHAT, CDR2 FQNNGV, per germline. The CDR3 contains 14 residues. With 5 bases removed from V and 2 bases from J, the gap between germline ends came to 10 bases.

This clonotype was found a few times. The DNA is omitted, as the CDR3 cannot be located on it reliably, and the CDR3 follows TCRdb's listing. The rearrangement links TRBV12-3 or TRBV12-4 to TRBJ1-5; the table's D call TRBD1 went unverified against the DNA. Counting both end residues, the CDR3 totals 14 amino acids. This CDR3 reads CASSFLAGNQPQHF.

V and J are TRBV3-1 and TRBJ1-6; 10 bases match TRBD1. The J segment lost 7 bases and the V segment lost 5 bases, leaving 8 bases of the junction unmatched. CDR3 length: 16 amino acids. Germline values: CDR1 LGHDT, CDR2 YNNKEL (reference sequence). CDR3 nucleotide sequence: TGTGCCAGCAGCTCCTCGGGACAGGGGTTAAATTCACCCCTCCACTTT. Residues: CASSSSGQGLNSPLHF.

This clonotype was detected many times. The genes are TRBV5-1 and TRBJ2-3; the D gene could be TRBD1 or TRBD2 (5 bases each). V was trimmed by 6 bases and J by 2 bases, leaving 16 bases between them. Germline V gives CDR1 SGHRS, CDR2 YFSETQ. CDR3 length equals 15 residues. CDR3 amino acids: CASTRGAADTDTQYF. CDR3 bases: TGCGCCAGCACGAGGGGAGCGGCGGACACAGATACGCAGTATTTT.

This clonotype came up many times. The chain has TRBV7-2 and TRBJ2-3; tentatively, D is TRBD2 (5 bases). Germline values: CDR1 SGHTA, CDR2 FQGNSA. This CDR3 has 12 amino acids. V shed 5 bases and J shed 5 bases, with 8 bases lying between them. The CDR3 sequence is CASSRRGDTQYF. The CDR3 nucleotides are TGTGCCAGCAGCCGCCGGGGAGATACGCAGTATTTT. The whole variable domain, filled in from reference TRBV7-2 and TRBJ2-3, reads GAGVSQSPSNKVTEKGKDVELRCDPISGHTALYWYRQSLGQGLEFLIYFQGNSAPDKSGLPSDRFSAERTGGSVSTLTIQRTQQEDSAVYLCASSRRGDTQYFGPGTRLTVL.

This clonotype was recorded at least ten times. V is TRBV7-3 and J is TRBJ2-7, with D perhaps TRBD1 (6 bases). V shed 6 bases and J shed 7 bases, with 19 bases lying between them. CDR3 size: 14 residues. The V gene's germline CDR1 is SGHTA and CDR2 FQGTGA. DNA of the CDR3: TGTGCCAGCAGTCCGACTGGTGGGGGCGTAGAGCAGTACTTC. Translated, it gives CASSPTGGGVEQYF.

The rearrangement links TRBV4-1 to TRBJ2-7; weak D call: TRBD2 (7 bases). Germline V CDR1 and CDR2: MGHRA, YSYEKL. V was shortened by 4 bases and J by 4 bases, with 20 bases between the two germline ends. This CDR3 has 16 amino acids. The CDR3 here is CASSPGGGPANYEQYF. In DNA, the CDR3 is TGCGCCAGCAGCCCTGGGGGGGGGCCGGCCAATTACGAGCAGTACTTC.

A few counts support this clonotype. The chain carries TRBV3-1 and TRBJ2-2; D unclear. This CDR3 comprises 13 residues. V was shortened by 0 bases and J by 7 bases, with 6 bases between the two germline ends. CDR1 and CDR2 from the germline V gene are LGHDT and YNNKEL (reference sequence). Here the CDR3 reads CASSQDMVGELFF. The CDR3 coding sequence is TGTGCCAGCAGCCAAGATATGGTCGGGGAGCTGTTTTTT.

This clonotype was detected ten times or more. One junction end disagrees with the germline gene, perhaps due to a read error. CDR3 nucleotides: TGCGCCAGCAGCCAAGTAAGCTCCTACGAGCAGTACTTC. This gives the protein CASSQVSSYEQYF. The chain links TRBV3-1 to TRBJ2-7; D gene ambiguous. Looked up from germline, CDR1 is LGHDT and CDR2 is YNNKEL (reference sequence). The CDR3 consists of 13 residues.

The table lists this clonotype with a few counts. The chain recombines TRBV11-1 with TRBJ2-1; 7 nucleotides agree with TRBD2. Germline CDR1 SGHAT, CDR2 FQDESV (reference sequence). This CDR3 spans 12 amino acids. The trim removed 2 bases at V and 10 bases at J, leaving 2 bases unmatched. Written as DNA, the CDR3 is TGTGCCAGCAGCTTAATACTAGCGGAGCAGTTCTTC. It encodes CASSLILAEQFF.

This clonotype was found a few times. The chain recombines TRBV30 with TRBJ2-1; TRBD1 or TRBD2 may be the D gene (5 bases each). Germline-derived CDR1 and CDR2 are GTSNPN and SVGIG (reference sequence). CDR3 length: 13 amino acids. Trimming cost V 0 bases and J 5 bases, with 8 bases left between them. The CDR3, as DNA: TGTGCCTGGAGTGTACTGGGGGACAATGAGCAGTTCTTC. This translates into CAWSVLGDNEQFF. The full variable domain, its missing parts supplied by reference TRBV30 and TRBJ2-1, is SQTIHQWPATLVQPVGSPLSLECTVEGTSNPNLYWYRQAAGRGLQLLFYSVGIGQISSEVPQNLSASRPQDRQFILSSKKLLLSDSGFYLCAWSVLGDNEQFFGPGTRLTVL.

This clonotype was observed many times. The chain joins TRBV18 to TRBJ1-1, with a possible D match to TRBD1 (5 bases). CDR3 length equals 13 residues. Trimming took 3 bases from V and 6 from J, leaving 11 bases between them. Looked up from germline, CDR1 is KGHSH and CDR2 is LQKENI. CDR3 DNA: TGTGCCAGCTCACCTCCCGACAGCCCTGAAGCTTTCTTT. Translated: CASSPPDSPEAFF.

This clonotype appeared a few times. The chain is built from TRBV20-1 and TRBJ1-3; D gene unclear. V was trimmed by 2 bases and J by 0 bases, leaving 8 bases between them. In germline, CDR1 is DFQATT, CDR2 SNEGSKA (reference sequence). The length of the CDR3 is 14 residues. The CDR3 here is CSARPENSGNTIYF. The CDR3 nucleotides are TGCAGTGCTAGACCAGAAAACTCTGGAAACACCATATATTTT.

In its sample, this clonotype was seen many times. The chain joins TRBV28 to TRBJ2-7; D is unclear. This CDR3 has 13 residues. Trimming shortened V by 5 bases and J by 3 bases, and 11 bases separated the two germline ends. The germline CDR1 and CDR2 sequences are MDHEN and SYDVKM. CDR3 region: CASSLRAHYEQYF. In DNA form, the CDR3 reads TGTGCCAGCAGTCTCCGGGCCCACTACGAGCAGTACTTC. The complete variable domain, with remaining parts taken from reference TRBV28 and TRBJ2-7, reads DVKVTQSSRYLVKRTGEKVFLECVQDMDHENMFWYRQDPGLGLRLIYFSYDVKMKEKGDIPEGYSVSREKKERFSLILESASTNQTSMYLCASSLRAHYEQYFGPGTRLTVT.

Of note for this clonotype: This could be a read error, since a much larger clone is one nucleotide away. The chain combines TRBV12-3 or TRBV12-4 with TRBJ2-2, with a tentative D call TRBD2 (6 bases). Trimming pared 5 bases from V and 0 bases from J, leaving 10 bases between. This CDR3 contains 15 residues. CDR3 bases: TGTGCCAGCAGTACCGGGACTCCGAACACCGGGGAGCTGTTTTTT. This gives the protein CASSTGTPNTGELFF.